These 28 T cell receptor beta chains came from one sample sequenced in a study of blood T cell repertoires in COVID-19. TCRdb keeps only in-frame clones here, not all; method: immunoSEQ multiplex PCR. The table lists roughly 99,000 clones, around 89% of them singletons. Sequencing was performed on peripheral blood. The receptors come from a man aged 45-60 years with active or convalescent COVID-19.

The chain links TRBV24-1 to TRBJ2-1, with D possibly TRBD1 on 6 matching bases. Germline loops: CDR1 KGHDR, CDR2 SFDVKD. The CDR3 sequence is 16 residues long. The germline V and J ends were trimmed by 1 base and 8 bases, with 17 bases remaining between them. The CDR3 DNA reads as TGTGCCACCAGTGATTTCTGGGCAGGGGCTACGGATGAGCAGTTCTTC. Translation gives CATSDFWAGATDEQFF.

The rearrangement links TRBV6-6 to TRBJ1-6; the D gene is possibly TRBD1 (5 bases). Trimming left V 5 bases short and J 8 bases short, with 16 bases between. Germline V gene data show CDR1 as MNHNY and CDR2 as SVGAGI (reference sequence). This CDR3 is built from 15 residues. The CDR3 sequence: CASSADGARYSPLHF. As DNA, the CDR3 is TGTGCCAGCAGTGCTGATGGGGCGAGGTATTCACCCCTCCACTTT.

The chain carries TRBV28 and TRBJ1-2; tentatively, D is TRBD1 (5 bases). Trimming pared 6 bases from V and 8 bases from J, leaving 16 bases between. The germline CDR1 and CDR2 sequences are MDHEN and SYDVKM. The CDR3 sequence is 13 residues long. CDR3 in amino acids: CASSETVVRGYTF. Written as DNA, the CDR3 is TGTGCCAGCAGCGAGACAGTAGTCCGAGGCTACACCTTC.

This clone was counted once. The V call is TRBV3-1 (or the pseudogene TRBV3-2), the J call TRBJ2-2; D gene unclear. Germline V gene data show CDR1 as LGHDT and CDR2 as YNNKEL (reference sequence). CDR3 size: 12 residues. V was trimmed by 3 bases and J by 6 bases, leaving 5 bases between them. In DNA form, the CDR3 reads TGTGCCAGCAGCCACAGGTCCGGGGAGCTGTTTTTT. Translated, it gives CASSHRSGELFF.

This clone was observed a few times. The J gene is TRBJ1-2, the V gene TRBV7-2; unclear D gene. The CDR3 is 15 amino acids. Trimming took off 5 bases at V and 0 bases at J, with 13 bases between the two ends. The germline V gene has CDR1 SGHTA and CDR2 FQGNSA. CDR3 in DNA: TGTGCCAGCAGCCTAAACGGAGACGCTAACTATGGCTACACCTTC. Amino acids: CASSLNGDANYGYTF.

The chain combines TRBV30 with TRBJ1-1; D is uncertain. Germline lookup yields CDR1 GTSNPN and CDR2 SVGIG (reference sequence). The V gene lost 7 bases and the J gene lost 2 bases, with 8 bases spanning the gap. The CDR3 loop spans 11 amino acids. The CDR3 protein is CASSLNTEAFF. For the CDR3, the DNA is TGTGCCTCCTCACTAAACACTGAAGCTTTCTTT.

The gene calls are TRBV19 and TRBJ2-5, with TRBD1 matching 8 bases. CDR1 and CDR2 from the germline V gene are LNHDA and SQIVND (reference sequence). With 5 bases clipped from V and 6 bases from J, the junction kept 11 bases outside the gene matches. The length of the CDR3 is 15 residues. The DNA for the CDR3 is TGTGCCAGTAGTTCCCTTGGACAGGGTAAAAAGACCCAGTACTTC. Protein: CASSSLGQGKKTQYF.

There are a few counts of this clone. The chain joins TRBV18 to TRBJ2-1; D is possibly TRBD2 (6 bases). The CDR3 loop spans 15 amino acids. In germline, CDR1 is KGHSH, CDR2 LQKENI. V was trimmed by 3 bases and J by 6 bases, leaving 15 bases between them. Here the CDR3 reads CASSPLSQGGNEQFF. CDR3 sequence (DNA): TGTGCCAGCTCACCGTTATCTCAGGGAGGCAATGAGCAGTTCTTC.

This clone was counted only a few times. The chain has TRBV9 and TRBJ2-1; possible D gene TRBD1, 6 bases. The CDR3 loop spans 13 amino acids. Germline CDR1 SGDLS, CDR2 YYNGEE. Trimming cost V 5 bases and J 15 bases, with 21 bases left between them. The CDR3 coding sequence is TGTGCCAGCAGGGCCACGGGACAAGTGCGTCTGTTCTTC. This translates into CASRATGQVRLFF.

The rearrangement joins TRBV3-1 (or the pseudogene TRBV3-2) to TRBJ2-7, with D perhaps matching TRBD2 (5 bases). This CDR3 contains 15 residues. Germline CDR1 reads LGHDT; CDR2 reads YNNKEL (reference sequence). Trimming stripped 1 base from V and 2 bases from J, with 12 bases between. CDR3 bases: TGTGCCAGCAGCCAAGCTGGGAAGGGAGCCTACGAGCAGTACTTC. It specifies CASSQAGKGAYEQYF.

This chain links TRBV27 with TRBJ1-4, with 8 bases matching TRBD1. This CDR3 has 14 residues. The J segment lost 13 bases and the V segment lost 0 bases, leaving 7 bases of the junction unmatched. CDR1 is MNHEY and CDR2 is SMNVEV in the germline V gene (reference sequence). CDR3 residues: CASSLSAQGATLFF. In DNA, the CDR3 is TGTGCCAGCAGTTTATCGGCCCAGGGGGCCACACTGTTTTTT.

V gene TRBV4-1 combines with J gene TRBJ1-2, with 7 bases that match TRBD1. The CDR3 length is 15 residues. CDR1 and CDR2 from the germline V gene are MGHRA and YSYEKL. V shed 4 bases, J shed 4 bases, and the junction held 9 bases outside the gene matches. CDR3 in amino acids: CASSLPTRGLYGYTF. CDR3 sequence (DNA): TGCGCCAGCAGCCTACCTACTAGGGGGCTCTATGGCTACACCTTC.

The chain uses TRBV11-2 and TRBJ2-7; D is ambiguous. Trimming removed 5 bases at V and 0 bases at J, with 5 bases between. The CDR3 length is 12 residues. Per germline, CDR1 SGHAT and CDR2 FQNNGV. The CDR3 sequence: CASSPLSYEQYF. The CDR3 DNA reads as TGTGCCAGCAGCCCCCTCTCCTACGAGCAGTACTTC.

This chain joins TRBV2 and TRBJ2-1; 10 bases line up with TRBD2. Per germline, CDR1 SNHLY and CDR2 FYNNEI. V trimming: 11 bases; J trimming: 8 bases; junction bases outside the gene matches: 24. The CDR3 has 18 residues. The CDR3 nucleotides read TGTGCCGCCAGTGGGACTAGCGTTACTCAGGGCCCTAAGGATGAGCAGTTCTTC. Translating gives CAASGTSVTQGPKDEQFF.

With respect to this clone: The same CDR3 arises from other DNA sequences in this sample as well. This chain connects TRBV2 to TRBJ2-5, with D possibly TRBD2 on 6 matching bases. The CDR3 is 12 residues long. V lost 4 bases and J 5 bases, leaving 8 bases between the germline ends. CDR1 is SNHLY, CDR2 FYNNEI, per germline. The CDR3 DNA reads TGTGCCAGCAGTGGTGGAGGGGAGACCCAGTACTTC. This gives the protein CASSGGGETQYF.

This rearrangement joins TRBV3-1 (or the pseudogene TRBV3-2) to TRBJ2-1; 13 bases map to TRBD2. Germline V CDR1 and CDR2: LGHDT, YNNKEL (reference sequence). The CDR3 covers 16 residues. V gave up 4 bases and J gave up 4 bases; unmatched junction bases: 4. For the CDR3, the DNA is TGTGCCAGCAGCCGGGGACTAGCGGGAATTTACAATGAGCAGTTCTTC. Residues: CASSRGLAGIYNEQFF.

The chain couples TRBV6-2 or TRBV6-3 to TRBJ2-1, with a possible D match to TRBD2 (6 bases). Per germline, CDR1 MNHEY and CDR2 SVGEGT. V was pared by 5 bases and J by 9 bases, with 11 bases between. The CDR3 has 12 residues. CDR3 sequence: CASSPTRIEQFF. The CDR3 DNA reads TGTGCCAGCAGTCCGACTAGGATTGAGCAGTTCTTC.

The V and J genes are TRBV3-1 (or the pseudogene TRBV3-2) and TRBJ1-5; D uncertain. The germline gives CDR1 LGHDT, CDR2 YNNKEL (reference sequence). This CDR3 is built from 14 residues. V was clipped by 5 bases and J by 0 bases, with 8 bases between them. CDR3: CASSSGDSNQPQHF. In DNA, the CDR3 is TGTGCCAGCAGCTCCGGGGATAGCAATCAGCCCCAGCATTTT.

The V gene is TRBV27, the J gene TRBJ1-5; D call uncertain. Per germline, CDR1 MNHEY and CDR2 SMNVEV (reference sequence). Trimming stripped 5 bases from V and 4 bases from J, with 9 bases between. The CDR3 sequence is 13 residues long. CDR3 residues: CASSIRRNQPQHF. For the CDR3, the DNA is TGTGCCAGCAGTATTCGCAGGAATCAGCCCCAGCATTTT.

This clone turned up a few times. This chain joins TRBV7-9 and TRBJ2-2, with 8 nucleotides matching TRBD1. The CDR3 length is 14 residues. Germline V gives CDR1 SEHNR, CDR2 FQNEAQ (reference sequence). The V gene end was trimmed by 7 bases and the J gene end by 1 base; junction bases not matched to a gene: 2. CDR3 loop: CASMDRENTGELFF. The CDR3 DNA reads as TGTGCCAGCATGGACAGGGAGAACACCGGGGAGCTGTTTTTT. Drawing the rest from reference TRBV7-9 and TRBJ2-2, the complete variable domain is DTGVSQNPRHKITKRGQNVTFRCDPISEHNRLYWYRQTLGQGPEFLTYFQNEAQLEKSRLLSDRFSAERPKGSFSTLEIQRTEQGDSAMYLCASMDRENTGELFFGEGSRLTVL.

CDR3 sequence (DNA): TGTGCCAGCAGTTTACCACTGGATAGCGGGCCTAAGGAGCAGTACTTC. Its protein product is CASSLPLDSGPKEQYF. The genes are TRBV28 and TRBJ2-7; 7 bases are shared with TRBD2. The germline gives CDR1 MDHEN, CDR2 SYDVKM. After removal of 2 bases from V and 7 bases from J, the junction contained 14 bases not matched to a gene. The CDR3 is 16 amino acids.

The gene calls are TRBV27 and TRBJ1-2, with 7 bases that match TRBD1. V trimming: 6 bases; J trimming: 8 bases; junction bases outside the gene matches: 6. The CDR3 length is 12 residues. CDR1 and CDR2 from the germline V gene are MNHEY and SMNVEV (reference sequence). This chain's CDR3 is CASRSYRGGYTF. The CDR3 DNA reads TGTGCCAGCAGATCCTACAGGGGCGGCTACACCTTC.

The genes are TRBV30 and TRBJ2-2; 11 nucleotides line up with TRBD2. This CDR3 has 16 amino acids. J gave up 1 base and V 2 bases, and 3 bases lay outside the gene matches. Germline CDR1 GTSNPN, CDR2 SVGIG (reference sequence). CDR3 loop: CAWSPLAGGNTGELFF. The CDR3 DNA is TGTGCCTGGAGTCCTCTAGCGGGAGGGAACACCGGGGAGCTGTTTTTT.

V usage is TRBV7-2 and J usage is TRBJ2-7; TRBD1 matches at 8 bases. CDR3 length: 15 amino acids. Per germline, CDR1 SGHTA and CDR2 FQGNSA. The V segment lost 5 bases and the J segment 0 bases; nucleotides outside the gene matches: 6. The CDR3 DNA sequence: TGTGCCAGCAGCATGGGACAGGCGAGCTCCTACGAGCAGTACTTC. This gives the protein CASSMGQASSYEQYF.

This clone was counted once. This chain connects TRBV19 to TRBJ2-2, with 10 bases fitting TRBD2. CDR1 and CDR2 (germline): LNHDA, SQIVND (reference sequence). V was pared by 1 base and J by 6 bases, with 5 bases of the junction left unmatched. The CDR3 is made up of 16 amino acids. DNA for the CDR3: TGTGCCAGTAGTATAGTGGCTAGCGGGAGTCCCGGGGAGCTGTTTTTT. Translation gives CASSIVASGSPGELFF.

The rearrangement links TRBV18 to TRBJ2-1; D is possibly TRBD2 (6 bases). From germline, CDR1 is KGHSH and CDR2 LQKENI. This CDR3 contains 16 residues. Trimming took off 3 bases at V and 0 bases at J, with 12 bases between the two ends. CDR3 sequence reads: CASSPLREVSYNEQFF. The CDR3 bases are TGTGCCAGCTCACCGCTAAGGGAGGTCTCCTACAATGAGCAGTTCTTC.

The chain employs TRBV4-3 and TRBJ2-6, with D tentatively TRBD2 (7 bases). Germline V CDR1 and CDR2: LGHNA, YSLEER. The CDR3 loop spans 20 amino acids. V was clipped by 2 bases and J by 2 bases, with 22 bases between them. The CDR3 nucleotides read TGCGCCAGCAGCCAACCCTCAGCCGGGGAGGGGGTACCTGGGGCCAACGTCCTGACTTTC. It specifies CASSQPSAGEGVPGANVLTF.

The rearrangement uses TRBV19 and TRBJ1-5; D perhaps matches TRBD1 (6 bases). Germline loops: CDR1 LNHDA, CDR2 SQIVND (reference sequence). The CDR3 is 15 residues long. Trimming removed 11 bases from V and 3 bases from J, with 20 bases in between. Here the CDR3 DNA reads TGTGCCTCTAGTATATACCAGGGGCACAATCAGCCCCAGCATTTT. This sequence encodes CASSIYQGHNQPQHF.